What follows are 16 T cell receptor beta chains derived from one specimen sequenced in a study of glioma-infiltrating T cells after dendritic cell vaccination. Some clones are missing from TCRdb's copy, which holds only in-frame ones; the method was immunoSEQ multiplex PCR. The table shows about 92,000 clones, with over 75% occurring only once. The starting material was blood, obtained before dendritic cell vaccination. The receptors here all came from a human donor with glioblastoma.

CDR3 nucleotides: TGTGCCTGGGCGCGAAACTCTGGAAACACCATATATTTT. This sequence encodes CAWARNSGNTIYF. The rearrangement links TRBV30 to TRBJ1-3, with D hard to call. The germline V gene has CDR1 GTSNPN and CDR2 SVGIG (reference sequence). The CDR3 is 13 residues long. The V end was cut by 5 bases, the J end by 0 bases, with 8 bases between.

This clone was picked up one time. The chain links TRBV7-9 to TRBJ2-3; D is possibly TRBD1 (5 bases). The CDR3 has 15 amino acids. V shed 4 bases and J shed 2 bases, with 13 bases lying between them. Germline loops: CDR1 SEHNR, CDR2 FQNEAQ (reference sequence). The CDR3 bases are TGTGCCAGCAGCTCCCAAGGGGCCGTCACAGATACGCAGTATTTT. Encoded protein: CASSSQGAVTDTQYF.

The chain combines TRBV5-1 with TRBJ2-3; 9 bases are shared with TRBD1. Unmatched junction bases numbered 18, after V lost 4 bases and J lost 6 bases. The CDR3 is 18 residues long. CDR1 is SGHRS, CDR2 YFSETQ, per germline. The chain's CDR3 is CASSRKKNTGGKADTQYF. In DNA form, the CDR3 reads TGCGCCAGCAGCCGGAAGAAAAACACAGGGGGCAAGGCGGATACGCAGTATTTT.

This clone was picked up a small number of times. The V gene is TRBV21-1, the J gene TRBJ1-5; the table assigns TRBD1, which was not confirmed against the DNA. TRBV21-1 is deemed a pseudogene. CDR3 length: 14 residues. The chain's CDR3 is CASRVDREAQPQHF. In nucleotides, the CDR3 is TGTGCCAGCAGGGTGGACAGGGAGGCTCAGCCCCAGCATTTT.

The chain uses TRBV18 and TRBJ2-7; 7 bases match TRBD1. CDR1 and CDR2 from the germline V gene are KGHSH and LQKENI. The CDR3 is 15 residues long. Losses at the gene ends were 4 bases for V and 2 bases for J; bases not matched to a gene: 8. CDR3 sequence: CASSLTPGQPYEQYF. CDR3 bases: TGTGCCAGCTCACTCACGCCGGGACAGCCCTACGAGCAGTACTTC.

V and J are TRBV18 and TRBJ1-2; TRBD1 matches at 8 bases. J lost 0 bases, V lost 3 bases, and 12 bases had no gene match. Germline V gene lookup returns CDR1 KGHSH and CDR2 LQKENI. This CDR3 spans 18 amino acids. CDR3 sequence (DNA): TGTGCCAGCTCACCTGTTCTGAATACAGGGGGAGCTAACTATGGCTACACCTTC. Protein sequence: CASSPVLNTGGANYGYTF.

CDR3 region: CASSYHGGRVTGELFF. CDR3 in DNA: TGTGCCAGCAGTTACCACGGCGGGAGGGTCACCGGGGAGCTGTTTTTT. The chain joins TRBV6-5 to TRBJ2-2; 9 bases line up with TRBD2. CDR1 is MNHEY, CDR2 SVGAGI, per germline. The CDR3 totals 16 residues. The J segment lost 4 bases and the V segment lost 2 bases, leaving 5 bases of the junction unmatched.

This chain joins TRBV7-9 and TRBJ2-1; 9 bases line up with TRBD2. The germline CDR1 and CDR2 sequences are SEHNR and FQNEAQ (reference sequence). The V and J ends lost 1 base and 2 bases, in that order; junction bases with no gene match: 12. The CDR3 totals 19 residues. The CDR3 DNA reads TGTGCCAGCAGCTTAGGATCCCTTAGCGGGAGAGGTGCCTACAATGAGCAGTTCTTC. Encoded protein: CASSLGSLSGRGAYNEQFF.

J is TRBJ2-1 and V is TRBV7-2, with unresolved D. This CDR3 is built from 16 residues. Germline assignment: CDR1 SGHTA and CDR2 FQGNSA. V lost 3 bases and J lost 0, with 12 bases in between. CDR3 residues: CASSFYGAPSYNEQFF. DNA of the CDR3: TGTGCCAGCAGCTTCTACGGTGCCCCCTCCTACAATGAGCAGTTCTTC.

The rearrangement joins TRBV7-6 to TRBJ1-1; the D is unclear. Germline CDR1 reads SGHVS; CDR2 reads FNYEAQ. The CDR3 spans 15 residues. V lost 5 bases, J lost 0 bases, and 13 bases lay in between. The CDR3 DNA is TGTGCCAGCAGCATTTCCTCCAACATGAACACTGAAGCTTTCTTT. The encoded protein is CASSISSNMNTEAFF.

The chain couples TRBV27 to TRBJ2-1; 7 bases match TRBD2. From germline, CDR1 is MNHEY and CDR2 SMNVEV (reference sequence). V trimming: 6 bases; J trimming: 1 base; junction bases outside the gene matches: 6. The CDR3 length is 15 residues. The DNA of the CDR3 is TGTGCCAGCAGCCCCCCGGGACTATCCTACAATGAGCAGTTCTTC. This gives the protein CASSPPGLSYNEQFF.

The J gene is TRBJ1-2, the V gene TRBV29-1, with 9 bases identical to TRBD1. The CDR3 sequence is 14 residues long. The trim removed 3 bases at V and 3 bases at J, leaving 5 bases unmatched. Per germline, CDR1 SQVTM and CDR2 ANQGSEA. CDR3 bases: TGCAGCGTTGATCACAGGGGGCCTGACTATGGCTACACCTTC. This sequence encodes CSVDHRGPDYGYTF.

J is TRBJ2-7 and V is TRBV7-9; D gene unclear. V lost 5 bases and J 3 bases, leaving 11 bases between the germline ends. The CDR3 contains 13 residues. Per the germline V gene, CDR1 is SEHNR and CDR2 is FQNEAQ (reference sequence). The CDR3 region has the DNA TGTGCCAGCAGCCGCGAGAGGAACTACGAGCAGTACTTC. Translating gives CASSRERNYEQYF.

V gene TRBV19 combines with J gene TRBJ2-1; 14 bases agree with TRBD2. Germline loops: CDR1 LNHDA, CDR2 SQIVND (reference sequence). There are 15 residues in the CDR3. Trimming at V came to 5 bases and at J to 15 bases, leaving 12 bases not matched to a gene. The CDR3 loop reads CASSAGTSGRVAGFF. Written as DNA, the CDR3 is TGTGCCAGTAGTGCCGGGACTAGCGGGAGAGTCGCTGGGTTCTTC.

The rearrangement uses TRBV7-9 and TRBJ2-1; 10 bases align to TRBD1. The V gene end was trimmed by 4 bases and the J gene end by 7 bases; junction bases not matched to a gene: 4. Germline CDR1 SEHNR, CDR2 FQNEAQ (reference sequence). The CDR3 spans 14 residues. This CDR3 is CASSSWTGGNEQFF. CDR3 coding DNA: TGTGCCAGCAGCTCCTGGACAGGGGGAAATGAGCAGTTCTTC.

The chain carries TRBV7-8 and TRBJ1-3; 7 bases are a match to TRBD1. Unmatched junction bases numbered 4, after V lost 2 bases and J lost 0 bases. The CDR3 extends over 16 amino acids. Looked up from germline, CDR1 is SGHVS and CDR2 is FQNEAQ. The CDR3 loop is CASSLRDSSSGNTIYF. The CDR3 DNA sequence: TGTGCCAGCAGCTTACGGGACAGCTCCTCTGGAAACACCATATATTTT.